Below, 8 T cell receptor beta chains from the same sample are listed, as sequenced in a study of vaccination effects on CD4 cells after COVID-19. Generated by immunoSEQ multiplex PCR, the TCRdb table keeps only in-frame clones and is missing some. The sample consists of 25,000 to 30,000 clones, roughly 74% of them appearing once. The ViraFEST assay expanded antigen-specific CD4+ T cells with viral peptide pools before sequencing. Upon completion of 10 to 11 days in culture, CD4+ T cells were isolated. Each participant was administered two doses of either the BNT162b2 or the mRNA-1273 vaccine. The antigens for these receptors are not known. The sequences come from CD4+ T cells from PBMCs cultured with HCoV-OC43 spike peptides, collected after COVID-19 vaccination. Indicated subset: HCoV-OC43 spike overlapping peptide pool stimulation. These receptors were obtained from a human donor who received a COVID-19 vaccine.

The chain uses TRBV6-5 and TRBJ2-7, with 10 bases lining up with TRBD1. CDR3 size: 14 residues. V lost 7 bases and J lost 5; bases outside the gene matches: 8. Germline V gene lookup returns CDR1 MNHEY and CDR2 SVGAGI. Here the CDR3 reads CASNVRDRGNEQYF. The CDR3 nucleotides read TGTGCCAGCAACGTCCGGGACAGGGGAAACGAGCAGTACTTC.

This chain connects TRBV11-2 to TRBJ2-1; TRBD2 matches 7 bases. The CDR3 has 18 residues. The J segment lost 4 bases and the V segment lost 1 base, leaving 13 bases of the junction unmatched. The germline CDR1 and CDR2 sequences are SGHAT and FQNNGV. CDR3 coding DNA: TGTGCCAGCAGCTTAGGAAAAAATAGCCTAGCGGTTTACAATGAGCAGTTCTTC. It codes for CASSLGKNSLAVYNEQFF.

This sequence joins TRBV4-2 and TRBJ1-2; no definite D call. In germline, CDR1 is LGHNA, CDR2 YNFKEQ. V dropped 0 bases and J dropped 3 bases, with 14 bases sitting between them. The CDR3 consists of 16 residues. The CDR3 DNA is TGTGCCAGCAGCCAAGATCCGGTAAGGCCTCACTATGGCTACACCTTC. Its protein is CASSQDPVRPHYGYTF.

The V and J genes are TRBV5-1 and TRBJ2-7; a possible D gene is TRBD1 (6 bases). The germline V gene has CDR1 SGHRS and CDR2 YFSETQ. The V end lost 0 bases, the J end lost 4 bases, and 8 bases lay between the germline ends. This CDR3 has 13 residues. CDR3 DNA: TGCGCCAGCAGCTTGGGGGGGCGGTACGAGCAGTACTTC. Protein product: CASSLGGRYEQYF.

This chain uses TRBV5-1 with TRBJ2-4; TRBD1 might be the D (6 bases). Looked up from germline, CDR1 is SGHRS and CDR2 is YFSETQ. V shed 6 bases and J shed 0 bases, with 16 bases lying between them. This CDR3 is 16 amino acids long. CDR3 sequence (DNA): TGCGCCAGCAACTCCGGGACACCCATAGCCAAAAACATTCAGTACTTC. Translated, it gives CASNSGTPIAKNIQYF.

This chain joins TRBV18 and TRBJ2-3, with D possibly being TRBD1 (5 bases). The CDR3 spans 15 residues. Per the germline V gene, CDR1 is KGHSH and CDR2 is LQKENI. The germline V and J ends were trimmed by 2 bases and 0 bases, with 9 bases remaining between them. CDR3 amino acids: CASSPGAVSTDTQYF. The CDR3, as DNA: TGTGCCAGCTCACCAGGGGCGGTGAGCACAGATACGCAGTATTTT.

This clone was counted between two and nine times. V gene TRBV6-1 combines with J gene TRBJ2-1; TRBD2 might be the D (5 bases). Trimming took off 2 bases at V and 2 bases at J, with 10 bases between the two ends. CDR1 is MNHNS, CDR2 SASEGT, per germline. The CDR3 contains 15 residues. The CDR3 is CASSERLSPYNEQFF. For the CDR3, the DNA is TGTGCCAGCAGTGAACGACTATCCCCCTACAATGAGCAGTTCTTC.

The V and J genes are TRBV5-1 and TRBJ2-1; TRBD2 matches at 11 bases. J was trimmed by 5 bases and V by 4 bases; bases with no gene match: 2. Per germline, CDR1 SGHRS and CDR2 YFSETQ. The CDR3 runs to 14 residues. CDR3 region: CASSVSGRDNEQFF. Here the CDR3 DNA reads TGCGCCAGCAGCGTTAGCGGGAGGGACAATGAGCAGTTCTTC. The complete variable domain, with remaining parts taken from reference TRBV5-1 and TRBJ2-1, reads KAGVTQTPRYLIKTRGQQVTLSCSPISGHRSVSWYQQTPGQGLQFLFEYFSETQRNKGNFPGRFSGRQFSNSRSEMNVSTLELGDSALYLCASSVSGRDNEQFFGPGTRLTVL.